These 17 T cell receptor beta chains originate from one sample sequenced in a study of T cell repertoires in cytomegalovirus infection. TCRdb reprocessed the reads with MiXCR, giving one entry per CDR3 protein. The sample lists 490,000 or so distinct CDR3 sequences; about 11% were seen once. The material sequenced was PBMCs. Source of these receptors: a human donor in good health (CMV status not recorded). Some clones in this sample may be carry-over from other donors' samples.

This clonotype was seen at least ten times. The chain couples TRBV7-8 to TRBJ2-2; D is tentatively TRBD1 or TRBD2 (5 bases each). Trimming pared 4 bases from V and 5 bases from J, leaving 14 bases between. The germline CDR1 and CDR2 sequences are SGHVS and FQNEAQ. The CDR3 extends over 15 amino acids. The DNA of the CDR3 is TGTGCCAGCAGCTGGGGCACCGCGGGTACCGGGGAGCTGTTTTTT. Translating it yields CASSWGTAGTGELFF.

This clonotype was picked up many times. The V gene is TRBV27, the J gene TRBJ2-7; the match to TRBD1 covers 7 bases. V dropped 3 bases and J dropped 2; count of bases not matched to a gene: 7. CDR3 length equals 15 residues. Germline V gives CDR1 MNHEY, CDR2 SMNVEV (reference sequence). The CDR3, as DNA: TGTGCCAGCAGTTTTTCCGGACAGGACGCCTACGAGCAGTACTTC. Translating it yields CASSFSGQDAYEQYF.

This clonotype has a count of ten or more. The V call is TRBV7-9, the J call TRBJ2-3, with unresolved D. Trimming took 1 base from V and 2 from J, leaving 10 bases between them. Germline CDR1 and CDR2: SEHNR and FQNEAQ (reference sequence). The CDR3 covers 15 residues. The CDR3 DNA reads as TGTGCCAGCAGCTTAGGGTCACCCTTCACAGATACGCAGTATTTT. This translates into CASSLGSPFTDTQYF.

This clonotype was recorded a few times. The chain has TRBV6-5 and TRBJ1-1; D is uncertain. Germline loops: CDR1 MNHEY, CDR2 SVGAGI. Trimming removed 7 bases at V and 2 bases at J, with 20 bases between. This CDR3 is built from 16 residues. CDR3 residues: CASTINYPRPNTEAFF. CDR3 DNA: TGTGCCAGCACAATAAATTACCCCCGACCAAACACTGAAGCTTTCTTT.

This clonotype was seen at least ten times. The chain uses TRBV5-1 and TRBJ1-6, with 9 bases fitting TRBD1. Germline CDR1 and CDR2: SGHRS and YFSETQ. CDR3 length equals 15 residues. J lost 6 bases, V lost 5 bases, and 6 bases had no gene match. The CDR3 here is CASRATGGFNSPLHF. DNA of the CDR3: TGCGCCAGCAGGGCGACAGGGGGATTTAATTCACCCCTCCACTTT. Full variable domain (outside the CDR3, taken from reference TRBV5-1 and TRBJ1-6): KAGVTQTPRYLIKTRGQQVTLSCSPISGHRSVSWYQQTPGQGLQFLFEYFSETQRNKGNFPGRFSGRQFSNSRSEMNVSTLELGDSALYLCASRATGGFNSPLHFGNGTRLTVT.

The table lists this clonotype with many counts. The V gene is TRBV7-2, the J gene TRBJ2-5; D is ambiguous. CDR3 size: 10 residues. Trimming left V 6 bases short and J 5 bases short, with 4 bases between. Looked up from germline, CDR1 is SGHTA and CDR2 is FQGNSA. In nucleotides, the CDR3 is TGTGCCAGCAGTATGGAGACCCAGTACTTC. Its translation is CASSMETQYF.

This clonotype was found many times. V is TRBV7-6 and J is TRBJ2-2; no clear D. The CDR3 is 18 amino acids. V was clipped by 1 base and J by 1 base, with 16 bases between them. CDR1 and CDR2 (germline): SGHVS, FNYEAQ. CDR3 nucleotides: TGTGCCAGCAGCTTAGTAGTTCACGGGCAGTTGAACACCGGGGAGCTGTTTTTT. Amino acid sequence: CASSLVVHGQLNTGELFF.

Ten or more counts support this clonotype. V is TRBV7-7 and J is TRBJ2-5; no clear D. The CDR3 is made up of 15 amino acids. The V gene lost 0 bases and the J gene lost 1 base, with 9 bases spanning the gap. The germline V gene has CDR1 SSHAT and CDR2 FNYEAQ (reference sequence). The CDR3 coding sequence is TGTGCCAGCAGCTTAGCCGGCAGAACCCAAGAGACCCAGTACTTC. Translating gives CASSLAGRTQETQYF.

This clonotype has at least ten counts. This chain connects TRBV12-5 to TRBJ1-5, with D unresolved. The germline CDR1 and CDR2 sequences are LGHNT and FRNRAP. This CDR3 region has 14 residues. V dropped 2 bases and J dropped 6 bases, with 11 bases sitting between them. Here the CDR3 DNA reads TGTGCTAGTGGTTTGATCGATGTAGGTCAGCCCCAGCATTTT. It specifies CASGLIDVGQPQHF.

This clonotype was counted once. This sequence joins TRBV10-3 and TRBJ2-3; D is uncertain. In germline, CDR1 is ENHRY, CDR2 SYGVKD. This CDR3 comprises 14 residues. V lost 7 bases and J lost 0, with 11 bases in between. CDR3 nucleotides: TGTGCCATCAAACGGGCTTCTAGCACAGATACGCAGTATTTT. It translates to CAIKRASSTDTQYF.

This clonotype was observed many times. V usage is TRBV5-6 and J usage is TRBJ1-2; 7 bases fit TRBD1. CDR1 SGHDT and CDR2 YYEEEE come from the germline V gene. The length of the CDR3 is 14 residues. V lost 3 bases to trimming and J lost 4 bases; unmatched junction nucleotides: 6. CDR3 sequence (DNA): TGTGCCAGCAGCTGGACAGGTCCGAGCTATGGCTACACCTTC. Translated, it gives CASSWTGPSYGYTF.

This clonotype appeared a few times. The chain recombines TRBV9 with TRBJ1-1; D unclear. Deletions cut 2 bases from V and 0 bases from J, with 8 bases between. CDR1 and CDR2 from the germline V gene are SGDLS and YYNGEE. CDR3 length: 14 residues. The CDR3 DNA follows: TGTGCCAGCAGCGTTTTAACGATGAACACTGAAGCTTTCTTT. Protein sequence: CASSVLTMNTEAFF.

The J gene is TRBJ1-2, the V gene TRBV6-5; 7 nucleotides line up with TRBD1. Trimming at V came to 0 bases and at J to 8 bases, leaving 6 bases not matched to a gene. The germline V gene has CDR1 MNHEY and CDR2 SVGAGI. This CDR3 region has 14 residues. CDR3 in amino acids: CASSYSQRDSGYTF. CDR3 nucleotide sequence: TGTGCCAGCAGTTACTCTCAGAGGGACAGCGGCTACACCTTC.

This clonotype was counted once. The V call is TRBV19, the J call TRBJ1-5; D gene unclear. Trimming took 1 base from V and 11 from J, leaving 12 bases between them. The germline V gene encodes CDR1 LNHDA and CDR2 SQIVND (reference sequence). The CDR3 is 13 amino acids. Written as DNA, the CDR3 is TGTGCCAGTAGTATAGGGGCGGAGAGGGCCCAGCATTTT. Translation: CASSIGAERAQHF.

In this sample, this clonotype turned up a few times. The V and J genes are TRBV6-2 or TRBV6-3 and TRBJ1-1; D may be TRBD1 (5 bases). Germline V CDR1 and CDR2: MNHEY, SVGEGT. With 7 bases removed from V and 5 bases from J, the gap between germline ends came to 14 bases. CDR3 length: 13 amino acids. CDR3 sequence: CASNADRTTEAFF. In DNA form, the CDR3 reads TGTGCCAGCAATGCAGACAGAACAACTGAAGCTTTCTTT.

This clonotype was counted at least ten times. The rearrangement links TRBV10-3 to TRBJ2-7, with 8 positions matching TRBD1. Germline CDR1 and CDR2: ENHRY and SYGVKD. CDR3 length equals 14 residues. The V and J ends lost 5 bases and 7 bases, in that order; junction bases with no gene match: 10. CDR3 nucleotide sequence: TGTGCCATCAGTACGACAGGGGAGGTAACTGAGCAGTACTTC. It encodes CAISTTGEVTEQYF.

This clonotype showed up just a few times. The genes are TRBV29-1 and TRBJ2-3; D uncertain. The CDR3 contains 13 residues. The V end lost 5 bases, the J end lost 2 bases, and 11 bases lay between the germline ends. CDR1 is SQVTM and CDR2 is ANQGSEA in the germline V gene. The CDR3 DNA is TGCAGCGTTTTACCCAGCCACACAGATACGCAGTATTTT. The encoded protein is CSVLPSHTDTQYF.